This is a list of T cell receptor beta chains from one sample in a study of cytomegalovirus exposure and HLA in healthy donors. The data were produced by immunoSEQ multiplex PCR, yet TCRdb's version contains in-frame clones alone and is incomplete. In the table there are 150,000 to 200,000 clones, around 82% of which are singletons. Sequencing was done on a sample of PBMCs. Receptors originate from a woman aged 45-59 years in good health and CMV-seropositive. Each CDR3 is given with its conserved first and last residue. A D gene is named only where the DNA matches it firmly. The size of a clone is reported for some rows only, either as once, few or many, or as a class for expanded clones.

TRBJ2-7 TRBV6-5 - TRBD2 TGTGCCAGCAGTTCCCCCGGGACTAGGGGCGAGCAGTACTTC CASSSPGTRGEQYF
TRBJ2-4 TRBV19 few - TGTGCCAGTAGTATTGGCGGACAGTCCAAAAACATTCAGTACTTC CASSIGGQSKNIQYF
TRBJ2-7 TRBV15 - - TGTGCCACCAGCAGAGAGGGCGGGGAGCAGTACTTC CATSREGGEQYF
TRBJ1-1 TRBV4-1 - TRBD1 TGCGCCAGCAGCCAAGGCCCCCGGACAGGGAAGACTGAAGCTTTCTTT CASSQGPRTGKTEAFF
TRBJ2-1 TRBV11-1 - TRBD2 TGTGCCAGCAGCCCGAAGCGGGGGTTACAACATGAGCAGTTCTTC CASSPKRGLQHEQFF
TRBJ1-6 TRBV6-5 - TRBD1 TGTGCCAGCAGTTACTCTGAGGGGGCCGGTTCACCCCTCCACTTT CASSYSEGAGSPLHF
TRBJ1-4 TRBV6-1 - - TGTGCCAGCAGCCCCCGGACAGCAACTAATGAAAAACTGTTTTTT CASSPRTATNEKLFF
TRBJ2-2 TRBV5-1 once - TGCGCCAGCAGCTTGGCAGGTCAGGGCGGCGTGTCTGGGGAGCTGTTTTTT CASSLAGQGGVSGELFF
TRBJ2-7 TRBV6-5 - TRBD1 TGTGCCAGCAGGGCCGGGACAGCGTACGAGCAGTACTTC CASRAGTAYEQYF
TRBJ1-1 TRBV25-1 few - TGTGCCAGCGAAATCTCGACAGAGAACACTGAAGCTTTCTTT CASEISTENTEAFF
TRBJ1-1 TRBV5-1 - TRBD1 TGCGCCAGCAGCCCGACAGGGGTGAACACTGAAGCTTTCTTT CASSPTGVNTEAFF
TRBJ2-7 TRBV6-6 - TRBD1 TGTGCCAGCAGCGCCCTACAGGGGGTCAACGAGCAGTACTTC CASSALQGVNEQYF
TRBJ1-1 TRBV20-1 - - TGCAGTGTTTCCGTAAACACTGAAGCTTTCTTT CSVSVNTEAFF
TRBJ1-1 TRBV5-5 - - TGTGCCAGCAGTCCTACGGGGGGTATGAACACTGAAGCTTTCTTT CASSPTGGMNTEAFF
TRBJ2-1 TRBV21-1 - - TGTGCCAGCAGCAAGTCAGAGCGGGGGGGCCATGAGCAGTTCTTC CASSKSERGGHEQFF
TRBJ1-6 TRBV4-2 - - TGTGCCAGCAGCACCCGCAGGGGAACGAATTCACCCCTCCACTTT CASSTRRGTNSPLHF
TRBJ1-2 TRBV7-9 few TRBD1 TGTGCCAGCAGCCCAATTTGGACAGGTGGGCAGGGCTATGGCTACACCTTC CASSPIWTGGQGYGYTF
TRBJ2-7 TRBV27 - - TGTGCCAGCAGTTTATCACAGGGTAGGGAGCAGTACTTC CASSLSQGREQYF
TRBJ1-6 TRBV30 - - TGTGCCTGGAGAGCCGGGGGTAATTCACCCCTCCACTTT CAWRAGGNSPLHF
TRBJ1-2 TRBV7-3 once TRBD1 TGTGCCAGCAGCGCCGGGACAGGGGACGGCTACACCTTC CASSAGTGDGYTF
TRBJ1-2 TRBV30 - TRBD1 TGTGCCTGGAGTCTCGGACAGGAGAGCTACACCTTC CAWSLGQESYTF
TRBJ1-1 TRBV7-9 - - TGTTCCAGCAGCTACACAACTGAAGCTTTCTTT CSSSYTTEAFF
TRBJ1-1 TRBV29-1 once - TGCAGCGTTGTGCGGGGTTTGGGCACTGAAGCTTTCTTT CSVVRGLGTEAFF
TRBJ2-4 TRBV27 few - TGTGCCAGCAGTCTTGGGACATCGCTAGCCAAAAACATTCAGTACTTC CASSLGTSLAKNIQYF
TRBJ1-5 TRBV15 - - TGTGCCACCAGCAGAGATATTCCTCAGCCCCAGCATTTT CATSRDIPQPQHF
TRBJ2-1 TRBV27 - TRBD2 TGTGCCAGCAGTCCTGTCAACGGGGGGGAGCAGTTCTTC CASSPVNGGEQFF
TRBJ2-5 TRBV5-1 - TRBD2 TGCGCCAGCAGCTCCGGGACTAGCGGAGAGACCCAGTACTTC CASSSGTSGETQYF
TRBJ1-6 TRBV6-1 - - TGTGCCAGCAGTGAGGCGGGGCAGAGGAATAATTCACCCCTCCACTTT CASSEAGQRNNSPLHF
TRBJ1-1 TRBV29-1 - TRBD1 TGCAGCGTTCTCAGGGGGGAGGCTTTCTTT CSVLRGEAFF
TRBJ2-3 TRBV2 medium-sized TRBD2 TGTGCCAGCAGTGATGACGCTAGCGGGGGGGCAACAGATACGCAGTATTTT CASSDDASGGATDTQYF
TRBJ2-7 TRBV27 - TRBD2 TGTGCCAGCAGTTTATTGGGTAGCGGGAGCTACGAGCAGTACTTC CASSLLGSGSYEQYF
TRBJ1-5 TRBV27 - TRBD1 TGTGCCAGCAGTCCAGACAGGGGAAGCAATCAGCCCCAGCATTTT CASSPDRGSNQPQHF
TRBJ2-3 TRBV4-2 - - TGTGCCAGCAGCCAAGACACGGGAACAGATACGCAGTATTTT CASSQDTGTDTQYF
TRBJ1-5 TRBV6-1 - - TGTGCCAGCAGTACCGAGCGCAGGGCCAATCAGCCCCAGCATTTT CASSTERRANQPQHF
TRBJ2-1 TRBV7-3 - TRBD2 TGTGCCAGCAGGAACCCGGGGGGGCGCTACAATGAGCAGTTCTTC CASRNPGGRYNEQFF
TRBJ1-5 TRBV6-6 many - TGTGCCAGCACCCCCCGGGATCATCAGCCCCAGCATTTT CASTPRDHQPQHF
TRBJ2-6 TRBV7-8 - - TGTGCCAGCAGCTTAATCTTTAGCTCTGGGGCCAACGTCCTGACTTTC CASSLIFSSGANVLTF
TRBJ2-5 TRBV5-1 - TRBD1 TGCGCCAGCAGCACCGGGACAGGGGGCCAAGAGACCCAGTACTTC CASSTGTGGQETQYF
TRBJ1-1 TRBV6-1 - - TGTGCCAGCAGTCCCAGGGGAAACACTGAAGCTTTCTTT CASSPRGNTEAFF
TRBJ1-1 TRBV7-8 - TRBD1 TGTGCCAGCAGCCCTCACTCCAGGGGGGCCACTGAAGCTTTCTTT CASSPHSRGATEAFF